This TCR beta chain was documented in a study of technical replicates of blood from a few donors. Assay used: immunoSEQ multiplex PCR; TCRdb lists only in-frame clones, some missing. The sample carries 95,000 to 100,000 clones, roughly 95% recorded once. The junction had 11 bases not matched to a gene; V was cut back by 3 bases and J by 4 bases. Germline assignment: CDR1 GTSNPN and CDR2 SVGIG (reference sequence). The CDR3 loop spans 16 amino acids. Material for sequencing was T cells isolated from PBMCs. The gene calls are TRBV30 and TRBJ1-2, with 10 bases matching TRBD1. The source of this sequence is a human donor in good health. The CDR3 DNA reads TGTGCCTGGAGCGTCCCCGGGACAGGGGCCCTCTATGGCTACACCTTC. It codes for CAWSVPGTGALYGYTF.